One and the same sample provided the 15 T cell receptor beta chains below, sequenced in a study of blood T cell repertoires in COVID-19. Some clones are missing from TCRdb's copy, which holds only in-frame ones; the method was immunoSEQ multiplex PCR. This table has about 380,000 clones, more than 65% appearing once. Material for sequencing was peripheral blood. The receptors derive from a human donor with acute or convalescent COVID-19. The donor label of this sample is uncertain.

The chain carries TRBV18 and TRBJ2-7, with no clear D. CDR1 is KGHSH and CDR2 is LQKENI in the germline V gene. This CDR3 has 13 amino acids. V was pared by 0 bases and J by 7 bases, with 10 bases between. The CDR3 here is CASSPPRAVEQYF. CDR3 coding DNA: TGTGCCAGCTCACCACCCCGAGCCGTGGAGCAGTACTTC.

The CDR3: CASSLVRLAGVWFF. The CDR3 nucleotides are TGTGCCAGCAGCTTAGTCCGCCTAGCGGGAGTTTGGTTCTTC. The chain recombines TRBV7-9 with TRBJ2-1, with TRBD2 matching over 10 bases. This CDR3 has 14 amino acids. Germline trimming cut 1 base from V and 15 bases from J; bases unmatched to any gene: 9. Germline V gene lookup returns CDR1 SEHNR and CDR2 FQNEAQ (reference sequence).

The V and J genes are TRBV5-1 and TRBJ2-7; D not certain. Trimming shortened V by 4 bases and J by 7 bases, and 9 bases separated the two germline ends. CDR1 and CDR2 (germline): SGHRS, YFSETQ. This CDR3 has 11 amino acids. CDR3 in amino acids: CASSLHGEQYF. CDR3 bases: TGCGCCAGCAGCCTGCACGGGGAGCAGTACTTC.

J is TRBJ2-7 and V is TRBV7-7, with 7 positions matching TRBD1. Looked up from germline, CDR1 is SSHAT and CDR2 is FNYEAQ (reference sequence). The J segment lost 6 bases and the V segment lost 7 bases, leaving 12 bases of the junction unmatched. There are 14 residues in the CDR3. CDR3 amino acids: CASTSETGIGEQYF. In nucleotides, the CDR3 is TGTGCCAGCACCAGTGAGACAGGGATTGGCGAGCAGTACTTC. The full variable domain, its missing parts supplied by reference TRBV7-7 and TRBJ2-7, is GAGVSQSPRYKVTKRGQDVTLRCDPISSHATLYWYQQALGQGPEFLTYFNYEAQPDKSGLPSDRFSAERPEGSISTLTIQRTEQRDSAMYRCASTSETGIGEQYFGPGTRLTVT.

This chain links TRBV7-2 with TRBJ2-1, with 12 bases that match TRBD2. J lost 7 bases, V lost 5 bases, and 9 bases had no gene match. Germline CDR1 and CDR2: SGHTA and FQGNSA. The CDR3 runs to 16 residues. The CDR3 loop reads CASSPSSGRAVNEQFF. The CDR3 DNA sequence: TGTGCCAGCAGCCCTTCTAGCGGGAGGGCCGTAAATGAGCAGTTCTTC.

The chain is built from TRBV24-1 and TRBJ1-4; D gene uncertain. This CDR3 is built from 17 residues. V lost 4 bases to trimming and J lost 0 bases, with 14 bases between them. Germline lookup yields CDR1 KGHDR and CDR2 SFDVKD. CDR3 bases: TGTGCCACCAGTGACATACCCAGGCGTCCAACTAATGAAAAACTGTTTTTT. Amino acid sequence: CATSDIPRRPTNEKLFF.

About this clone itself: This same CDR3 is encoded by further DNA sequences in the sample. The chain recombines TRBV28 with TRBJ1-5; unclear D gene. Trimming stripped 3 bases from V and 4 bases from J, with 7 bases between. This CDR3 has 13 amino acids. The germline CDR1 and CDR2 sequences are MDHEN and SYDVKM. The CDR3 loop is CASSFYGNQPQHF. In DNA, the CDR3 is TGTGCCAGCAGTTTTTACGGGAATCAGCCCCAGCATTTT.

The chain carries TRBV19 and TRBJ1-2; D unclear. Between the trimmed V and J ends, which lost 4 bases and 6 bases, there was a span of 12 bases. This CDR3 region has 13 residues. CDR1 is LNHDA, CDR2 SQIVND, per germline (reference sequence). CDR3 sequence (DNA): TGTGCCAGTAGTAGACTTCGAGGTCATGGCTACACCTTC. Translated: CASSRLRGHGYTF.

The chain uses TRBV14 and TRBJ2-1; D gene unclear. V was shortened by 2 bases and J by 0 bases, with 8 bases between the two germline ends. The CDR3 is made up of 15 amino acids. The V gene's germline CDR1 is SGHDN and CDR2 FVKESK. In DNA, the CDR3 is TGTGCCAGCAGCCAACCCGGAGTCTCCTACAATGAGCAGTTCTTC. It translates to CASSQPGVSYNEQFF.

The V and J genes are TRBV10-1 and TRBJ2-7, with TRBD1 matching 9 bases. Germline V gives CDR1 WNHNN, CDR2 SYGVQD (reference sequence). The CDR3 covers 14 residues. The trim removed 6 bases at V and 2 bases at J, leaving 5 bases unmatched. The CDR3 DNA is TGCGCCAGCAGGTCGGGACAGGGCCCCTACGAGCAGTACTTC. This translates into CASRSGQGPYEQYF.

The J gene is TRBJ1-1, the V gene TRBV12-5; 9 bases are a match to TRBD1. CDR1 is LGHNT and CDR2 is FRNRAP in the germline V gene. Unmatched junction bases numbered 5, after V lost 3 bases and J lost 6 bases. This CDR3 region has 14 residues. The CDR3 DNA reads TGTGCTAGTGGTTTAGGACAGGGGATTTCTGAAGCTTTCTTT. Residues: CASGLGQGISEAFF. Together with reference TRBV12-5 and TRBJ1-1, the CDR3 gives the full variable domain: DARVTQTPRHKVTEMGQEVTMRCQPILGHNTVFWYRQTMMQGLELLAYFRNRAPLDDSGMPKDRFSAEMPDATLATLKIQPSEPRDSAVYFCASGLGQGISEAFFGQGTRLTVV.

CDR3 residues: CASSRQGASNQPQHF. CDR3 nucleotide sequence: TGTGCCAGTAGCCGACAGGGCGCGAGCAATCAGCCCCAGCATTTT. V gene TRBV19 combines with J gene TRBJ1-5; 7 bases line up with TRBD1. The CDR3 runs to 15 residues. From germline, CDR1 is LNHDA and CDR2 SQIVND (reference sequence). V lost 6 bases, J lost 1 base, and 6 bases stayed unmatched.

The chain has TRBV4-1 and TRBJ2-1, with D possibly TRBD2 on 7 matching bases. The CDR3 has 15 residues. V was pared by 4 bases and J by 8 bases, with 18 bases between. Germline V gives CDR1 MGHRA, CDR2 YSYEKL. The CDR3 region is CASSLWAGAYDEQFF. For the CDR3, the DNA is TGCGCCAGCAGCCTATGGGCGGGGGCATATGATGAGCAGTTCTTC.

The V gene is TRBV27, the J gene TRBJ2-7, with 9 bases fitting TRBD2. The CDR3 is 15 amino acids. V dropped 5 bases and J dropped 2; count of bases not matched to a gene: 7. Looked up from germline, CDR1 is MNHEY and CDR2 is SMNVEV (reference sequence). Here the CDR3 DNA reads TGTGCCAGCAGTACCACAGCGGGAGGAACCTACGAGCAGTACTTC. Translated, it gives CASSTTAGGTYEQYF.

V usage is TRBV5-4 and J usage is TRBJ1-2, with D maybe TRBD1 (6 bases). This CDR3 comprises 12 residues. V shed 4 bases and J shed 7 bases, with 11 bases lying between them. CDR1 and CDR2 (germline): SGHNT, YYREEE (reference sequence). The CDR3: CASSPGHGGYTF. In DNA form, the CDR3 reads TGTGCCAGCAGCCCGGGACATGGTGGCTACACCTTC.